The following is a T cell receptor beta chain sequence with its context. This sample stems from a study of blood T cell repertoires in COVID-19. The germline V gene has CDR1 LNHDA and CDR2 SQIVND (reference sequence). Trimming took off 7 bases at V and 6 bases at J, with 15 bases between the two ends. The CDR3 is 13 amino acids. The repertoire was sequenced with immunoSEQ multiplex PCR; TCRdb's copy has only in-frame clones and lacks some. The sample lists about 380,000 clones; 88% were seen once. The source is a woman younger than 30 who had recovered from COVID-19. The sample taken for sequencing was PBMCs or T cells enriched from blood (not recorded which). V usage is TRBV19 and J usage is TRBJ1-1, with D perhaps TRBD1 (6 bases). CDR3 loop: CASKAIEGAEAFF. The DNA for the CDR3 is TGTGCCAGTAAGGCGATCGAGGGGGCTGAAGCTTTCTTT.